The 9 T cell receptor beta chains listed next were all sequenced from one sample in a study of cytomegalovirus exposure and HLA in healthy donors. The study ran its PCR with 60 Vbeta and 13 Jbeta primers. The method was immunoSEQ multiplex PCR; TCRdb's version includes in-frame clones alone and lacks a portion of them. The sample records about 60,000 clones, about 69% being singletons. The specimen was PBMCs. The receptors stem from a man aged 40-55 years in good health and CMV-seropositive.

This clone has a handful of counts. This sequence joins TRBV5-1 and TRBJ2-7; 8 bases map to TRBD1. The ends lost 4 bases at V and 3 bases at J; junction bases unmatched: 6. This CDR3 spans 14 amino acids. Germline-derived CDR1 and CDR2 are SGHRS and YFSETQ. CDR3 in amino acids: CASSPYGQGYEQYF. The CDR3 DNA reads TGCGCCAGCAGCCCGTACGGACAGGGCTACGAGCAGTACTTC.

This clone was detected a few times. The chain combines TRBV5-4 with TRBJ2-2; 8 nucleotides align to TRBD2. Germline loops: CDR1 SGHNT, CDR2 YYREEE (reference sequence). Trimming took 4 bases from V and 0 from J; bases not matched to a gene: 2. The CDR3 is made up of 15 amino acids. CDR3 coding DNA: TGTGCCAGCAGCGAGGGACTAGCGAACACCGGGGAGCTGTTTTTT. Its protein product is CASSEGLANTGELFF.

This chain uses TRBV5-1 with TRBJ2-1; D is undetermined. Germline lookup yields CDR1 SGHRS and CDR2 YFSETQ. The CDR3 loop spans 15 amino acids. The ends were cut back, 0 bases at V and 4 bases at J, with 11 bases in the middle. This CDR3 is CASSLDLPLYNEQFF. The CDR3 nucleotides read TGCGCCAGCAGCTTGGATCTACCGCTATACAATGAGCAGTTCTTC.

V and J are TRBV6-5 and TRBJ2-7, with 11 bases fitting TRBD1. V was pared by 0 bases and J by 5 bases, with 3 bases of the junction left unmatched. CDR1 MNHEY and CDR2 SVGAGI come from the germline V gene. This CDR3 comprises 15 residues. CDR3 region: CASSYSRTGGNEQYF. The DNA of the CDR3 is TGTGCCAGCAGTTACTCTCGGACAGGGGGCAACGAGCAGTACTTC.

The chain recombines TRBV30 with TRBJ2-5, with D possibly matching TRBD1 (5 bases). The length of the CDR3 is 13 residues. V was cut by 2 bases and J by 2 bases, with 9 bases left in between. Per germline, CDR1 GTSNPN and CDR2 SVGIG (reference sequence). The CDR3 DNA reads TGTGCCTGGAGTCCAGGGAATCAAGAGACCCAGTACTTC. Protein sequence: CAWSPGNQETQYF.

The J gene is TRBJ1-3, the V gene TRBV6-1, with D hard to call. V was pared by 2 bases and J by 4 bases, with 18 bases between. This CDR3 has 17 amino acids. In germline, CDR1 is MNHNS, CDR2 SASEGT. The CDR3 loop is CASSEQIVGREGNTIYF. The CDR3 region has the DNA TGTGCCAGCAGTGAACAGATAGTTGGACGGGAAGGAAACACCATATATTTT.

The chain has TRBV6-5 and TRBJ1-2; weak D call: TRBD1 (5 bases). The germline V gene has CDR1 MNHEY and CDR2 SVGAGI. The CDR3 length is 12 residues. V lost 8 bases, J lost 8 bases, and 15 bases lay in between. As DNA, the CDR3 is TGTGCCAGCCACGGAGGGGCGGGGGGCTACACCTTC. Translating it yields CASHGGAGGYTF.

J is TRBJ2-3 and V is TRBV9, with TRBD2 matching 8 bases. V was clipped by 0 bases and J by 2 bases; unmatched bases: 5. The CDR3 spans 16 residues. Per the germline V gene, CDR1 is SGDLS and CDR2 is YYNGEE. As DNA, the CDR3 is TGTGCCAGCAGCGTAGGGCTAGCGGGCTTCACAGATACGCAGTATTTT. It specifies CASSVGLAGFTDTQYF.

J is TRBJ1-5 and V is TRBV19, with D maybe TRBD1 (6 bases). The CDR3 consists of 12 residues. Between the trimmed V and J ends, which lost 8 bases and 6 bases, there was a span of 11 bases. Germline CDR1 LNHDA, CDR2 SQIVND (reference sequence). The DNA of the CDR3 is TGTGCCAGTGCCCAGGGGAGTCAGCCCCAGCATTTT. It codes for CASAQGSQPQHF.